These 30 T cell receptor beta chains originate from one sample sequenced in a study of blood T cells in healthy people across ages. With a J-beta primer mix and a sample-barcoded 5' primer, a second PCR ran roughly 6 to 11 cycles. TCRdb reprocessed the 5' RACE reads with MiXCR, giving one entry per CDR3 protein. Altogether under 950,000 distinct CDR3 sequences are present, 20% to 25% being singletons, with the ten largest covering around 22%. Sequenced input: blood. Receptors were obtained from a man aged 70 or older in good health.

This clonotype showed up just a few times. The rearrangement joins TRBV18 to TRBJ2-1; 7 nucleotides match TRBD2. Unmatched junction bases numbered 14, after V lost 3 bases and J lost 6 bases. CDR1 KGHSH and CDR2 LQKENI come from the germline V gene. The CDR3 totals 17 residues. CDR3 in DNA: TGTGCCAGCTCACCCCTACCGGCGGGAGATTTGGGCAATGAGCAGTTCTTC. This codes for CASSPLPAGDLGNEQFF. The entire variable domain, with the rest obtained from reference TRBV18 and TRBJ2-1, is as follows: NAGVMQNPRHLVRRRGQEARLRCSPMKGHSHVYWYRQLPEEGLKFMVYLQKENIIDESGMPKERFSAEFPKEGPSILRIQQVVRGDSAAYFCASSPLPAGDLGNEQFFGPGTRLTVL.

This chain connects TRBV10-3 to TRBJ1-2; D might be TRBD1 (5 bases). V lost 6 bases, J lost 4 bases, and 12 bases lay in between. The germline V gene has CDR1 ENHRY and CDR2 SYGVKD. This CDR3 spans 13 amino acids. For the CDR3, the DNA is TGTGCCATCAGCAGGGAAAAGGGCTATGGCTACACCTTC. It is translated as CAISREKGYGYTF.

The V and J genes are TRBV28 and TRBJ1-2; D not certain. This CDR3 has 14 residues. Germline values: CDR1 MDHEN, CDR2 SYDVKM. The germline V and J ends were trimmed by 6 bases and 4 bases, with 15 bases remaining between them. The chain's CDR3 is CASSLPGRFYGYTF. DNA for the CDR3: TGTGCCAGCAGCCTCCCGGGTCGCTTCTATGGCTACACCTTC.

This chain connects TRBV12-3 or TRBV12-4 to TRBJ1-1; 10 nucleotides line up with TRBD1. This CDR3 has 13 amino acids. The V gene end was trimmed by 3 bases and the J gene end by 6 bases; junction bases not matched to a gene: 1. CDR3: CASSFGQGAEAFF. CDR3 sequence (DNA): TGTGCCAGCAGTTTCGGACAGGGGGCTGAAGCTTTCTTT.

This clonotype was observed a handful of times. This chain links TRBV19 with TRBJ1-1; the match to TRBD1 covers 8 bases. Germline CDR1 is LNHDA and CDR2 is SQIVND (reference sequence). The CDR3 length is 14 residues. V dropped 2 bases and J dropped 5; count of bases not matched to a gene: 4. DNA for the CDR3: TGTGCCAGTAGTATACAGGGGGCAGGGACTGAAGCTTTCTTT. This encodes CASSIQGAGTEAFF.

The rearrangement links TRBV7-7 to TRBJ1-1; D call uncertain. The CDR3 runs 14 residues. Germline CDR1 and CDR2: SSHAT and FNYEAQ (reference sequence). V shed 5 bases and J shed 1 base, with 11 bases lying between them. CDR3 residues: CASSPPGPNTEAFF. CDR3 bases: TGTGCCAGCAGCCCCCCGGGCCCGAACACTGAAGCTTTCTTT. Using reference TRBV7-7 and TRBJ1-1 for the parts outside the CDR3, the full variable domain is GAGVSQSPRYKVTKRGQDVTLRCDPISSHATLYWYQQALGQGPEFLTYFNYEAQPDKSGLPSDRFSAERPEGSISTLTIQRTEQRDSAMYRCASSPPGPNTEAFFGQGTRLTVV.

The chain carries TRBV4-3 and TRBJ1-6; D may be TRBD1 (5 bases). CDR1 and CDR2 (germline): LGHNA, YSLEER. Trimming cost V 1 base and J 8 bases, with 9 bases left between them. This CDR3 is built from 14 residues. The CDR3 is CASSQVGGDSPLHF. The DNA of the CDR3 is TGCGCCAGCAGCCAAGTTGGGGGTGATTCACCCCTCCACTTT.

This clonotype appeared many times. CDR3 nucleotide sequence: TGTGCCACCAGCAGAGGGATCGAAGGCACCCAGTACTTC. This translates into CATSRGIEGTQYF. V usage is TRBV15 and J usage is TRBJ2-5, with unresolved D. This CDR3 has 13 amino acids. The V and J ends lost 1 base and 8 bases respectively, with 11 bases between them. Germline CDR1 and CDR2: LNHNV and YYDKDF (reference sequence).

This clonotype came up a few times. The chain joins TRBV29-1 to TRBJ2-3; weak D call: TRBD2 (5 bases). The CDR3 runs 11 residues. Germline lookup yields CDR1 SQVTM and CDR2 ANQGSEA. Trimming cost V 3 bases and J 11 bases, with 12 bases left between them. The chain's CDR3 is CSVEARAGQYF. As DNA, the CDR3 is TGCAGCGTTGAGGCGCGGGCGGGGCAGTATTTT.

This clonotype occurred many times. The V and J genes are TRBV29-1 and TRBJ1-4; D is perhaps TRBD1 (6 bases). This CDR3 contains 14 residues. V was clipped by 6 bases and J by 7 bases, with 18 bases between them. Germline-derived CDR1 and CDR2 are SQVTM and ANQGSEA. As DNA, the CDR3 is TGCAGCGTCCTGTTGGGGGGCGGGAGTGAAAAACTGTTTTTT. It encodes CSVLLGGGSEKLFF.

Only a few counts were recorded for this clonotype. The junction and the germline gene differ at one end; a read error may be behind it. This chain's CDR3 is CATSQGQGPLDEQSF. CDR3 in DNA: TGTGCCACCAGTCAGGGACAGGGACCCCTCGATGAGCAGTCCTTC. V usage is TRBV24-1 and J usage is TRBJ2-1; 9 nucleotides match TRBD1. Germline V gene data show CDR1 as KGHDR and CDR2 as SFDVKD. The CDR3 contains 15 residues.

The chain recombines TRBV4-3 with TRBJ2-3, with TRBD2 as a possible D gene (5 bases). The CDR3 is 16 residues long. Trimming shortened V by 0 bases and J by 1 base, and 11 bases separated the two germline ends. The germline gives CDR1 LGHNA, CDR2 YSLEER. CDR3 protein: CASSQEVMEGTDTQYF. In nucleotides, the CDR3 is TGCGCCAGCAGCCAAGAGGTCATGGAGGGCACAGATACGCAGTATTTT.

J is TRBJ2-3 and V is TRBV29-1; 12 bases are shared with TRBD2. The CDR3 is made up of 15 amino acids. The ends lost 6 bases at V and 11 bases at J; junction bases unmatched: 15. The germline gives CDR1 SQVTM, CDR2 ANQGSEA. The CDR3 reads CSVPIRDRGLAGQYF. In DNA, the CDR3 is TGCAGCGTCCCTATCCGGGACAGGGGACTAGCGGGGCAGTATTTT.

The sample holds a few counts of this clonotype. CDR3 residues: CASSSMAGSQPQHF. CDR3 bases: TGCGCCAGCAGCTCCATGGCGGGCAGTCAGCCCCAGCATTTT. This chain links TRBV5-1 with TRBJ1-5; no clear D gene. The V and J ends lost 3 bases and 6 bases respectively, with 13 bases between them. Germline V gene sequence: CDR1 SGHRS, CDR2 YFSETQ. The CDR3 is made up of 14 amino acids.

This clonotype occurred a few times. The chain uses TRBV20-1 and TRBJ2-5, with 9 bases fitting TRBD2. Germline CDR1 reads DFQATT; CDR2 reads SNEGSKA (reference sequence). V lost 4 bases and J lost 3; bases outside the gene matches: 12. The CDR3 has 16 residues. CDR3 DNA: TGCAGTGCTACTGCCTTCGGGACTAGCCTAAAAGAGACCCAGTACTTC. This translates into CSATAFGTSLKETQYF.

The chain carries TRBV24-1 and TRBJ2-5; weak D call: TRBD2 (6 bases). Germline lookup yields CDR1 KGHDR and CDR2 SFDVKD. The CDR3 covers 15 residues. V lost 5 bases and J lost 5, with 17 bases in between. The CDR3 reads CATSAWGGFEETQYF. In nucleotides, the CDR3 is TGTGCCACCAGTGCGTGGGGAGGTTTCGAGGAGACCCAGTACTTC.

The rearrangement links TRBV3-1 to TRBJ1-4, with no clear D. Trimming removed 0 bases at V and 6 bases at J, with 11 bases between. The CDR3 length is 15 residues. Germline V lookup: CDR1 LGHDT, CDR2 YNNKEL (reference sequence). The CDR3 nucleotides are TGTGCCAGCAGCCAAGAATTATGGACGGATGAAAAACTGTTTTTT. Its translation is CASSQELWTDEKLFF. The variable domain in full, completed from reference TRBV3-1 and TRBJ1-4, reads DTAVSQTPKYLVTQMGNDKSIKCEQNLGHDTMYWYKQDSKKFLKIMFSYNNKELIINETVPNRFSPKSPDKAHLNLHINSLELGDSAVYFCASSQELWTDEKLFFGSGTQLSVL.

This clonotype was seen only a few times. V usage is TRBV15 and J usage is TRBJ2-3, with TRBD1 matching over 7 bases. The CDR3 is 18 amino acids. Germline values: CDR1 LNHNV, CDR2 YYDKDF (reference sequence). V was clipped by 5 bases and J by 2 bases; unmatched bases: 16. CDR3 nucleotides: TGTGCCACCAGCCCCGAAACCCCCGACAGGGCCCTCACAGATACGCAGTATTTT. Amino acid sequence: CATSPETPDRALTDTQYF.

The chain carries TRBV6-5 and TRBJ2-7; D gene uncertain. V was clipped by 0 bases and J by 7 bases, with 4 bases between them. The CDR3 has 11 residues. CDR1 is MNHEY, CDR2 SVGAGI, per germline. The CDR3 sequence is CASSYSREQYF. Written as DNA, the CDR3 is TGTGCCAGCAGTTACTCGAGGGAGCAGTACTTC.

This clonotype was found a few times. V usage is TRBV20-1 and J usage is TRBJ1-2; D gene uncertain. This CDR3 has 12 amino acids. V lost 3 bases and J lost 8, with 13 bases in between. The germline CDR1 and CDR2 sequences are DFQATT and SNEGSKA (reference sequence). The CDR3 DNA reads as TGCAGTGCTAGGATCTCCGGCAGCGGCTACACCTTC. Translating it yields CSARISGSGYTF.

The chain recombines TRBV18 with TRBJ1-2, with D uncertain. The V gene lost 2 bases and the J gene lost 3 bases, with 10 bases spanning the gap. Germline CDR1 is KGHSH and CDR2 is LQKENI. CDR3 length: 14 amino acids. This chain's CDR3 is CASSPVYEDYGYTF. CDR3 DNA: TGTGCCAGCTCACCAGTATATGAGGACTATGGCTACACCTTC.

Concerning this clonotype itself: A much larger clonotype is one base distant, so this may be a read error. The V call is TRBV9, the J call TRBJ2-3; D remains ambiguous. The CDR3 has 12 amino acids. V was pared by 0 bases and J by 5 bases, with 4 bases between. Germline lookup yields CDR1 SGDLS and CDR2 YYNGEE. The CDR3 loop is CASSVVIDTQYF. CDR3 coding DNA: TGTGCCAGCAGCGTAGTGATAGATACGCAGTATTTT.

A few counts support this clonotype. One end of the junction varies from germline; a read error may be responsible. The rearrangement uses TRBV27 and TRBJ2-3, with D possibly TRBD1 on 5 matching bases. In germline, CDR1 is MNHEY, CDR2 SMNVEV (reference sequence). The CDR3 length is 15 residues. The chain's CDR3 is CASSLSAGRTDTQYF. The CDR3, as DNA: TGTGCTAGCAGTTTATCGGCAGGGCGCACAGATACGCAGTATTTT.

The chain uses TRBV19 and TRBJ1-2; possibly TRBD1 for D (6 bases). V dropped 3 bases and J dropped 4 bases, with 15 bases sitting between them. The CDR3 covers 15 residues. The germline V gene has CDR1 LNHDA and CDR2 SQIVND (reference sequence). CDR3: CASSMSGRGTYGYTF. The CDR3 DNA reads as TGTGCCAGTAGTATGAGTGGAAGGGGGACCTATGGCTACACCTTC.

This clonotype has only a few counts. The V call is TRBV3-1, the J call TRBJ1-4; the D gene is possibly TRBD1 (5 bases). This CDR3 contains 13 residues. The germline V gene has CDR1 LGHDT and CDR2 YNNKEL (reference sequence). With 4 bases removed from V and 5 bases from J, the gap between germline ends came to 8 bases. This CDR3 reads CASSPGGNEKLFF. CDR3 in DNA: TGTGCCAGCAGCCCCGGGGGGAATGAAAAACTGTTTTTT. The complete variable domain, with remaining parts taken from reference TRBV3-1 and TRBJ1-4, reads DTAVSQTPKYLVTQMGNDKSIKCEQNLGHDTMYWYKQDSKKFLKIMFSYNNKELIINETVPNRFSPKSPDKAHLNLHINSLELGDSAVYFCASSPGGNEKLFFGSGTQLSVL.

Only a few counts were recorded for this clonotype. The rearrangement uses TRBV12-3 or TRBV12-4 and TRBJ1-2, with 8 positions matching TRBD1. V trimming: 5 bases; J trimming: 4 bases; junction bases outside the gene matches: 6. The CDR3 has 14 amino acids. CDR3 sequence: CASSPQGAIYGYTF. The CDR3 DNA reads as TGTGCCAGCAGTCCCCAGGGGGCCATCTATGGCTACACCTTC.

This clonotype has just a few counts. This chain joins TRBV28 and TRBJ2-3, with 7 bases aligning to TRBD2. The V gene end was trimmed by 6 bases and the J gene end by 8 bases; junction bases not matched to a gene: 14. The V gene's germline CDR1 is MDHEN and CDR2 SYDVKM. The CDR3 contains 15 residues. The CDR3: CASRVLAGLAGTQYF. CDR3 nucleotides: TGTGCCAGCAGAGTCTTAGCGGGTCTAGCTGGTACGCAGTATTTT. Using reference TRBV28 and TRBJ2-3 for the parts outside the CDR3, the full variable domain is DVKVTQSSRYLVKRTGEKVFLECVQDMDHENMFWYRQDPGLGLRLIYFSYDVKMKEKGDIPEGYSVSREKKERFSLILESASTNQTSMYLCASRVLAGLAGTQYFGPGTRLTVL.

This clonotype was found many times. The CDR3 nucleotides are TGCGCCAGCAGTTCCGGGACAGGGTACTACGAGCAGTACTTC. Translation gives CASSSGTGYYEQYF. The chain recombines TRBV5-1 with TRBJ2-7, with 9 bases identical to TRBD1. In germline, CDR1 is SGHRS, CDR2 YFSETQ. The CDR3 spans 14 residues. After removal of 5 bases from V and 3 bases from J, the junction contained 6 bases not matched to a gene. Looking up the rest from reference TRBV5-1 and TRBJ2-7 gives the full variable domain: KAGVTQTPRYLIKTRGQQVTLSCSPISGHRSVSWYQQTPGQGLQFLFEYFSETQRNKGNFPGRFSGRQFSNSRSEMNVSTLELGDSALYLCASSSGTGYYEQYFGPGTRLTVT.

This clonotype was observed a few times. The V gene is TRBV5-8, the J gene TRBJ1-2, with D perhaps matching TRBD1 (6 bases). This CDR3 has 14 residues. Trimming took 4 bases from V and 8 from J, leaving 18 bases between them. Germline V gene lookup returns CDR1 SGHTS and CDR2 YDEGEE. This CDR3 reads CASSPRQEVWGYTF. Here the CDR3 DNA reads TGTGCCAGCAGCCCGAGACAGGAGGTTTGGGGCTACACCTTC.

The chain employs TRBV9 and TRBJ2-3; D is undetermined. The CDR3 has 9 amino acids. Germline assignment: CDR1 SGDLS and CDR2 YYNGEE. V dropped 4 bases and J dropped 8 bases, with 2 bases sitting between them. The CDR3 bases are TGTGCCAGCAGCCTTACGCAGTATTTT. Translation gives CASSLTQYF.